This T cell receptor beta chain was captured by sequencing in a study of cytomegalovirus exposure and HLA in healthy donors. Of note for this clone: As yet, its antigen is unknown.

With V trimmed by 1 base and J by 6 bases, 9 bases remained unmatched. The CDR3 is 15 residues long. CDR1 GTSNPN and CDR2 SVGIG come from the germline V gene (reference sequence). Primers included in the PCR were 60 Vbeta and 13 Jbeta primers. Profiled with immunoSEQ multiplex PCR; TCRdb holds only in-frame clones, not every one. This table has 100,000 to 150,000 clones, approximately 86% appearing once. Study-level points and caveats: Later on, a genetic analysis was performed. It linked a missense variant in DCLRE1C with V- and J-gene trimming of TCR beta.

Input material: PBMCs. The receptor was isolated from a boy under 18 in good health and CMV-seronegative. The genes are TRBV30 and TRBJ1-2, with 9 bases that match TRBD1. The CDR3 coding sequence is TGTGCCTGGAGTGGCCCCGGGACAGGGCGGCATGGCTACACCTTC. It is translated as CAWSGPGTGRHGYTF.